This T cell receptor (beta chain) is from a study of OX40 agonist ivuxolimab in advanced cancers. Clones were sequenced by immunoSEQ multiplex PCR, and TCRdb holds only the in-frame ones, with some missing. The profile shows tens of thousands of clones, about four fifths of them singletons. Germline V gene sequence: CDR1 MNHNY, CDR2 SVGAGI (reference sequence). V gave up 10 bases and J gave up 1 base, with 13 bases separating them. CDR3 length: 13 residues. V usage is TRBV6-6 and J usage is TRBJ1-1; D perhaps matches TRBD1 (5 bases). The source is an adult with an advanced solid tumor such as melanoma, head and neck, liver or kidney cancer. The source material was CD4+ or CD8+ T cells sorted from blood, sampled in a trial of the OX40 agonist ivuxolimab. CDR3: CATLGTGNTEAFF. The CDR3 coding sequence is TGTGCCACACTTGGGACGGGGAACACTGAAGCTTTCTTT.